This T cell receptor (beta chain) came from a study of T cells expressing NK-cell markers. Looking at the study overall: It was sorted CD3+CD56+NKG2C+, CD3+CD56+NKG2C- and CD3+CD56-NKG2C+ T cells that supplied the TCR beta repertoires.

One entry per CDR3 protein, without DNA, is what TCRdb gives after re-calling the 5' RACE reads. This table holds about 450,000 distinct CDR3 sequences. Of note for this clonotype: Its antigen remains unknown.

Germline assignment: CDR1 ENHRY and CDR2 SYGVKD. The CDR3 is made up of 13 amino acids. Study results and caveats: Once again these clonotypes came out on top in the CD3+CD56-NKG2C+ fraction of a few donors.

The clonotype was recovered from a woman between 18 and 75 years old in good health. The gene calls are TRBV10-3 and TRBJ2-5; TCRdb names TRBD1, which stays unverified in the absence of DNA. The sequencing sample was made of blood T cells: a sorted CD56 or NKG2C T cell subset, CD4+ or CD8+ T cells, or bulk PBMC T cells (not recorded which). CDR3 loop: CAISGTPEETQYF.